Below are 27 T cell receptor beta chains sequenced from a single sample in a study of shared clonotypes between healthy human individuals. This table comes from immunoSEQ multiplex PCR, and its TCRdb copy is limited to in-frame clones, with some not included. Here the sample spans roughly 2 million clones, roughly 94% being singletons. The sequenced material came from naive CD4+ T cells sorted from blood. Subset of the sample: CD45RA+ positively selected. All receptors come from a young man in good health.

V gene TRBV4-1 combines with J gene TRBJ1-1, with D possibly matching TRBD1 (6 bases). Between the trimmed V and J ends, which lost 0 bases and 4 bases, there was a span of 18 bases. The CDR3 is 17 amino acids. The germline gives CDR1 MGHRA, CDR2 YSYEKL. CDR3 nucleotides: TGCGCCAGCAGCCAAGAGGGAGCGGTCCCCAGGGGCACTGAAGCTTTCTTT. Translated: CASSQEGAVPRGTEAFF.

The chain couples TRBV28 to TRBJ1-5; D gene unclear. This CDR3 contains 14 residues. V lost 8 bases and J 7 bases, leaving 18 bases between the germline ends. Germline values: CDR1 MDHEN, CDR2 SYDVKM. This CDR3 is CASEGRIPGQPQHF. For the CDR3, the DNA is TGTGCCAGCGAAGGGCGAATACCAGGACAGCCCCAGCATTTT.

The CDR3 nucleotides read TGCGCCAGCAGCTTGGCCTATGATGAAAAACTGTTTTTT. Its translation: CASSLAYDEKLFF. The chain carries TRBV5-1 and TRBJ1-4; D uncertain. There are 13 residues in the CDR3. The germline V gene encodes CDR1 SGHRS and CDR2 YFSETQ. V dropped 0 bases and J dropped 6 bases, with 6 bases sitting between them.

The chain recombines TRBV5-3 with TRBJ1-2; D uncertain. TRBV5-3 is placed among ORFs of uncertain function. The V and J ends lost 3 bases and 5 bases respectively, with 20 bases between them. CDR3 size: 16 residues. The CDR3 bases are TGTGCCAGAAGCTCGCCCCAACCCAGGTTGCATTATGGCTACACCTTC. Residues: CARSSPQPRLHYGYTF.

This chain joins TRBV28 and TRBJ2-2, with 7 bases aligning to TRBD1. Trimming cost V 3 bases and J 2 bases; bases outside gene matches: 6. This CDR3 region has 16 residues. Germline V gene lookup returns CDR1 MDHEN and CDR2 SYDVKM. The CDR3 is CASSLTGRINTGELFF. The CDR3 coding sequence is TGTGCCAGCAGTTTGACAGGGAGAATCAACACCGGGGAGCTGTTTTTT.

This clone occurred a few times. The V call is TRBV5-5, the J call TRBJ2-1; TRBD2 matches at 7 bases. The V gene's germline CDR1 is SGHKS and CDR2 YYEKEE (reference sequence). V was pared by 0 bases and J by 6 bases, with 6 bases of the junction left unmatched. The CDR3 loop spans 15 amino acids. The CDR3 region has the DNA TGTGCCAGCAGCTTGGCCGTCCAGCGGGGCAATGAGCAGTTCTTC. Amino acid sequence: CASSLAVQRGNEQFF.

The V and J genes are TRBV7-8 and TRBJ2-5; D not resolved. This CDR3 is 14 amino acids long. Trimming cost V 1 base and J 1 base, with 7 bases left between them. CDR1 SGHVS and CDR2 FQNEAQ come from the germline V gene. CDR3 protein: CASSLEPLQETQYF. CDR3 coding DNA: TGTGCCAGCAGCTTAGAACCACTCCAAGAGACCCAGTACTTC. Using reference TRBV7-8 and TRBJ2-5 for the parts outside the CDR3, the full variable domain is GAGVSQSPRYKVAKRGQDVALRCDPISGHVSLFWYQQALGQGPEFLTYFQNEAQLDKSGLPSDRFFAERPEGSVSTLKIQRTQQEDSAVYLCASSLEPLQETQYFGPGTRLLVL.

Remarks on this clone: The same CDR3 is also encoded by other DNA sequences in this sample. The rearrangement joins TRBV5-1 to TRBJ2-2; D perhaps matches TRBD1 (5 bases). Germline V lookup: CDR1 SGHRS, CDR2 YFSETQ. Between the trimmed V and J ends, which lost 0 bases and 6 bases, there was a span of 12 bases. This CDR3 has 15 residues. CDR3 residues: CASSLAGQGSGELFF. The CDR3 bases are TGCGCCAGCAGCTTGGCAGGGCAGGGCTCCGGGGAGCTGTTTTTT. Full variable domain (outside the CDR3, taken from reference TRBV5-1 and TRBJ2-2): KAGVTQTPRYLIKTRGQQVTLSCSPISGHRSVSWYQQTPGQGLQFLFEYFSETQRNKGNFPGRFSGRQFSNSRSEMNVSTLELGDSALYLCASSLAGQGSGELFFGEGSRLTVL.

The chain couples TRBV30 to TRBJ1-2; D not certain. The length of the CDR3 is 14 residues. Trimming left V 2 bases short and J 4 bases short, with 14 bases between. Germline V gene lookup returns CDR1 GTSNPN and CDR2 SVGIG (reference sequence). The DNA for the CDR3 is TGTGCCTGGAGTATAACAGAGTCCGGCTATGGCTACACCTTC. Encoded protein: CAWSITESGYGYTF. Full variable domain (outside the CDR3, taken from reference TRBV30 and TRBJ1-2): SQTIHQWPATLVQPVGSPLSLECTVEGTSNPNLYWYRQAAGRGLQLLFYSVGIGQISSEVPQNLSASRPQDRQFILSSKKLLLSDSGFYLCAWSITESGYGYTFGSGTRLTVV.

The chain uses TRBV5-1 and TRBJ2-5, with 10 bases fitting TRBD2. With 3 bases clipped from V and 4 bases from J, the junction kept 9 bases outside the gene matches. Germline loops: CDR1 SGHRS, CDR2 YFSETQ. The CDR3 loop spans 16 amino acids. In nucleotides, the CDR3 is TGCGCCAGCAGCTCAGCAGCGGGAGGGCCTGGAGAGACCCAGTACTTC. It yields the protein CASSSAAGGPGETQYF.

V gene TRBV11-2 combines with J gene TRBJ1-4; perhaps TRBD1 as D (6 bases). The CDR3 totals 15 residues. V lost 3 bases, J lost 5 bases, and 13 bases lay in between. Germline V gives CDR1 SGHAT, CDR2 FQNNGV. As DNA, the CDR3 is TGTGCCAGCAGCTTCGCCGGGGGCGGGAATGAAAAACTGTTTTTT. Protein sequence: CASSFAGGGNEKLFF.

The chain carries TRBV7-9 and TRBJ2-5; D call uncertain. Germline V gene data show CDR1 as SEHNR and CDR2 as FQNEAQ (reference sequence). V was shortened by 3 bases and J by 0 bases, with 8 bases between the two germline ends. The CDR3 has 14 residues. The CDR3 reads CASSFPTNQETQYF. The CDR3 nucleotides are TGTGCCAGCAGCTTCCCCACCAACCAAGAGACCCAGTACTTC.

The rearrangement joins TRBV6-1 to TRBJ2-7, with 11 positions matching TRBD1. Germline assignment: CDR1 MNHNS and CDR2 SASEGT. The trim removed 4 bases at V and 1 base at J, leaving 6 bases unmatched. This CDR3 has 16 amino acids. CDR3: CASSGDRGSVSYEQYF. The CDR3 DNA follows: TGTGCCAGCAGTGGGGACAGGGGGTCGGTTTCCTACGAGCAGTACTTC.

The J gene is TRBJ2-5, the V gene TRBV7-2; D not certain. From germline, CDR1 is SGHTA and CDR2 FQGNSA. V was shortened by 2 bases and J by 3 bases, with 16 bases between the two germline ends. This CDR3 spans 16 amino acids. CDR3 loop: CASSLLSPLSKETQYF. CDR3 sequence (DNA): TGTGCCAGCAGCTTACTGAGCCCTCTCTCTAAAGAGACCCAGTACTTC.

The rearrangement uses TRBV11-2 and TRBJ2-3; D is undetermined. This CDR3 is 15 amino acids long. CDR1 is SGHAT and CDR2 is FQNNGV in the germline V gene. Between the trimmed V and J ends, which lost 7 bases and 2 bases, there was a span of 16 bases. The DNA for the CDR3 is TGTGCCAGCACCAAAACCTTAAGGGACACAGATACGCAGTATTTT. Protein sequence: CASTKTLRDTDTQYF.

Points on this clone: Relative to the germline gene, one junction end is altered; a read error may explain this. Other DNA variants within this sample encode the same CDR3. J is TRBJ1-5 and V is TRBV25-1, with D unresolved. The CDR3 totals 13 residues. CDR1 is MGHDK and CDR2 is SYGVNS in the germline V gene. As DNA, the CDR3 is TGTGCTAGCAGTGGAAGTGGTTTAGGGCCCCAGCATTTT. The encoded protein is CASSGSGLGPQHF.

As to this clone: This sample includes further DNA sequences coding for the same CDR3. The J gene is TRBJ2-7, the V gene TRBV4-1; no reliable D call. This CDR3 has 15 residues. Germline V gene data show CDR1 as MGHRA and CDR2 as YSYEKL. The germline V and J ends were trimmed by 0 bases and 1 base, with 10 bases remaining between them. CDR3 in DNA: TGCGCCAGCAGCCAAGATGTCGGCGGTTCCTACGAGCAGTACTTC. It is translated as CASSQDVGGSYEQYF.

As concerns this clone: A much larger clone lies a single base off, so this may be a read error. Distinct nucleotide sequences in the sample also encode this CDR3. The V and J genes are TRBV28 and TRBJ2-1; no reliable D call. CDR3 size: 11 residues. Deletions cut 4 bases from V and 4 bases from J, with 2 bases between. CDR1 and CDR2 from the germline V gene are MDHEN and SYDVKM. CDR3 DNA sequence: TGTGCCAGCAGTTCGTACAATGAGCAGTTCTTC. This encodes CASSSYNEQFF.

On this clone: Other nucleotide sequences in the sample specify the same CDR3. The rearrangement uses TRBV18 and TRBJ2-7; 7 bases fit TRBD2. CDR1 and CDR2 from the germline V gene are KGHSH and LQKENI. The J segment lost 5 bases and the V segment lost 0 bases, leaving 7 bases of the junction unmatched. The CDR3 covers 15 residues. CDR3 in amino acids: CASSPPRGGNHEQYF. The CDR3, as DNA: TGTGCCAGCTCACCACCTCGGGGAGGGAACCACGAGCAGTACTTC.

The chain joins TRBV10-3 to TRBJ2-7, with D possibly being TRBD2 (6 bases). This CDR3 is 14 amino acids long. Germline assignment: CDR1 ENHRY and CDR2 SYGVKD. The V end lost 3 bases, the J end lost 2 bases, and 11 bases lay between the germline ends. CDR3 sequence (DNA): TGTGCCATCAGTGATTGGGGGGATACCTACGAGCAGTACTTC. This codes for CAISDWGDTYEQYF.

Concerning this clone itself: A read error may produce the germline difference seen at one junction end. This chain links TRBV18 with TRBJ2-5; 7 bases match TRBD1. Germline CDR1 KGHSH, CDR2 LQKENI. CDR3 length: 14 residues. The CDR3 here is CASSPGTAQGTQYF. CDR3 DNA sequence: TGTGCCAGCTCACCCGGGACAGCCCAAGGGACCCAGTACTTC.

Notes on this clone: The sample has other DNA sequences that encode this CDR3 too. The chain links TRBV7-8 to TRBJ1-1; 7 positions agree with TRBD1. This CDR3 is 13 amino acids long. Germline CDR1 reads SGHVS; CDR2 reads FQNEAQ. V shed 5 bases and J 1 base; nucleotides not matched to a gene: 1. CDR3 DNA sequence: TGTGCCAGCAGCCGGACAGGGAACACTGAAGCTTTCTTT. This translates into CASSRTGNTEAFF.

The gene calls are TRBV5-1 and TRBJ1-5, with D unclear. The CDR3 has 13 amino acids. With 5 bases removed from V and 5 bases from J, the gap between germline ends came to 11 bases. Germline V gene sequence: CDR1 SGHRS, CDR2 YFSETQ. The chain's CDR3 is CASSQDLYQPQHF. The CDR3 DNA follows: TGCGCCAGCAGTCAGGACTTATATCAGCCCCAGCATTTT.

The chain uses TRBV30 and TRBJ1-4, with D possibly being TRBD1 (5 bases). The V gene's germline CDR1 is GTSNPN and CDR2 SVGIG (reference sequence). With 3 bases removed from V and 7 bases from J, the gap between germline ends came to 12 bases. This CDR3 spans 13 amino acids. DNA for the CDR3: TGTGCCTGGAGCCCAGGGCCCGGTGAAAAACTGTTTTTT. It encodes CAWSPGPGEKLFF.

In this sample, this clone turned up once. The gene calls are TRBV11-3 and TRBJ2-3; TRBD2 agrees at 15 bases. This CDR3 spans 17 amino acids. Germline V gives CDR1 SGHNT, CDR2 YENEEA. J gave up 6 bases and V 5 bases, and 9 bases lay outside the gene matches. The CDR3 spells CASSRRTSGGAMDTQYF. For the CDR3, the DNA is TGTGCCAGCAGCCGTCGGACTAGCGGGGGGGCCATGGATACGCAGTATTTT. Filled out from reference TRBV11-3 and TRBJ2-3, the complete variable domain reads EAGVVQSPRYKIIEKKQPVAFWCNPISGHNTLYWYLQNLGQGPELLIRYENEEAVDDSQLPKDRFSAERLKGVDSTLKIQPAELGDSAVYLCASSRRTSGGAMDTQYFGPGTRLTVL.

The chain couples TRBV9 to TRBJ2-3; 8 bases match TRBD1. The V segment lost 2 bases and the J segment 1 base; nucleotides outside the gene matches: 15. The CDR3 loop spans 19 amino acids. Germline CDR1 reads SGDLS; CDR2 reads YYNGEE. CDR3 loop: CASSVTLSWTGKGTDTQYF. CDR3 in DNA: TGTGCCAGCAGCGTCACCTTAAGCTGGACAGGGAAGGGCACAGATACGCAGTATTTT.

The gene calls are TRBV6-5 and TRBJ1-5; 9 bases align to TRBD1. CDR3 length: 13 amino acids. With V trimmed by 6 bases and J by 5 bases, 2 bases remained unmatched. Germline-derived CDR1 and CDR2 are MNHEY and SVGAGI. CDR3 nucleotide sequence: TGTGCCAGCAGGGGGACAGGGCATCAGCCCCAGCATTTT. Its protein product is CASRGTGHQPQHF.